This TCR beta chain was sequenced for a study of blood T cell repertoires in COVID-19. Study information: Both acute and convalescent COVID-19 samples were obtained from the United States, Italy and Spain. T cells, B-cell-depleted T cells, or PBMCs provided the cDNA or gDNA that served as material.

Trimming took off 4 bases at V and 5 bases at J, with 11 bases between the two ends. Germline-derived CDR1 and CDR2 are SQVTM and ANQGSEA. This CDR3 has 13 residues. Original handling: Counts of nucleated cells, estimated from reference gene primer amplification, were obtained. The repertoire was sequenced with immunoSEQ multiplex PCR; TCRdb's copy has only in-frame clones and lacks some. The D gene and trimming were derived from the DNA, and the V and J assignments and clone size from that table. This table has about 260,000 clones, about 91% appearing once. Input material: peripheral blood. This sequence joins TRBV29-1 and TRBJ2-2; TRBD1 is a possible D gene (5 bases). The clonotype comes from a person under 35 with COVID-19, enrolled during active disease. In DNA form, the CDR3 reads TGCAGCGTTGCCCGGGCAGGGACCGGGGAGCTGTTTTTT. Protein product: CSVARAGTGELFF.